The rows below give T cell receptor beta chains drawn from one sample of a study of CD8 T cells in cerebrospinal fluid in Alzheimer's disease. TCRdb reprocessed the 10x single-cell sequencing reads; each CDR3 protein has one entry and no DNA is given. The sample has 600 to 850 distinct CDR3 sequences; the top ten hold 30% to 40%. What was sequenced was cerebrospinal fluid. These receptors were collected from a human donor with Alzheimer's disease. Both conserved end residues are part of each CDR3. Not all rows give a size; the values are once, few, many and, for expanded clones, a class.

J | size | V | CDR3
TRBJ1-2 | - | TRBV5-4 | CASSSQTSYGYTF
TRBJ2-7 | medium-sized | TRBV7-2 | CASSRGPPSYEQYF
TRBJ2-5 | - | TRBV30 | CAFGQDPITRYF
TRBJ1-5 | - | TRBV12-3/TRBV12-4 | CASSFGQRDQPQHF
TRBJ2-3 | medium-sized | TRBV9 | CASSVAMRRSGGPDTQYF
TRBJ1-4 | - | TRBV14 | CASSQVRGRTNEKLFF
TRBJ2-7 | - | TRBV6-1 | CASSGAYEQYF
TRBJ2-7 | medium-sized | TRBV12-3/TRBV12-4 | CASSLRGDGNRAYEQYF
TRBJ1-2 | large | TRBV20-1 | CSAGTVLNYGYTF
TRBJ2-5 | medium-sized | TRBV29-1 | CSVTRQGGETQYF
TRBJ1-2 | - | TRBV5-1 | CASRPQGPSGYGYTF
TRBJ1-4 | large | TRBV12-3/TRBV12-4 | CASRKDATGEKLFF
TRBJ2-7 | large | TRBV18 | CASSPASAYEQYF
TRBJ1-2 | medium-sized | TRBV20-1 | CSATRQLEGYTF
TRBJ1-2 | medium-sized | TRBV5-1 | CASSPWTEGYGYTF
TRBJ2-5 | medium-sized | TRBV4-1 | CASSQGRTEGRRVIGTQYF
TRBJ1-2 | medium-sized | TRBV11-2 | CASSPPGTTGAFYGYTF
TRBJ2-7 | - | TRBV5-1 | CASSLGDPPGSYEQYF
TRBJ1-2 | medium-sized | TRBV6-6 | CASSLSPGTGNGYTF
TRBJ1-5 | - | TRBV2 | CASRGTGINQPQHF
TRBJ1-1 | medium-sized | TRBV20-1 | CSAPAWDTEAFF
TRBJ1-2 | medium-sized | TRBV28 | CASSLPSGQGNGYTF
TRBJ1-1 | - | TRBV5-4 | CASSLGERTEAFF
TRBJ2-2 | large | TRBV20-1 | CSAKGTSDTGELFF
TRBJ2-5 | medium-sized | TRBV10-2 | CASRSFVSGTQETQYF
TRBJ1-1 | - | TRBV9 | CASSVFPEAFF
TRBJ1-2 | large | TRBV29-1 | CSVEPRDGLYGYTF
TRBJ1-1 | - | TRBV19 | CASSIGGGVSSEAFF
TRBJ2-2 | - | TRBV6-5 | CASSTLAGVTTGELFF
TRBJ2-7 | large | TRBV7-9 | CASSLASGQAYEQYF
TRBJ2-7 | - | TRBV11-2 | CASSLGVRASYEQYF
TRBJ1-1 | - | TRBV30 | CAWYLNTEAFF
TRBJ2-7 | - | TRBV9 | CASSTGLGYEQYF
TRBJ2-5 | medium-sized | TRBV27 | CASSLYGTERQETQYF
TRBJ1-3 | - | TRBV11-3 | CASSFRTQGGNTIYF
TRBJ1-3 | medium-sized | TRBV10-3 | CAISDLGRLSGNTIYF
TRBJ1-1 | - | TRBV19 | CASSIDREVTEAFF
TRBJ1-2 | - | TRBV6-4 | CASTPGQGYYGYTF
TRBJ2-7 | medium-sized | TRBV7-9 | CASSLEDRPMALYEQYF
TRBJ1-1 | large | TRBV6-4 | CASSDPDNRVGNTEAFF
TRBJ1-3 | large | TRBV3-1 | CASSQYGGNTIYF
TRBJ1-1 | - | TRBV12-3/TRBV12-4 | CASSFRREMNTEAFF